Listed below are T cell receptor beta chains from one sample, sequenced in a study of cytomegalovirus exposure and HLA in healthy donors. Data came from immunoSEQ multiplex PCR; TCRdb stores just in-frame clones and leaves some out. The data contain some 100,000 clones, about 80% of them singletons. The sample was PBMCs. All receptors derive from a woman in her thirties or forties in good health and CMV-seropositive. Each CDR3 is given with its conserved first and last residue. Each record gives: CDR3 DNA, CDR3 protein, V gene, clone size, D gene, J gene. D genes are given only for firm matches. Size tells how often a clone was seen (once, few, many) or the class of an expanded clone, and some rows leave it out.

TGTGCCGGGAACCTACAGGGGGCGAGGTATGGCTACACCTTC	CAGNLQGARYGYTF	TRBV5-4	.	TRBD1	TRBJ1-2
TGCAGCGTTATGGGACAGGGCATTGGCTACACCTTC	CSVMGQGIGYTF	TRBV29-1	.	TRBD1	TRBJ1-2
TGTGCCAGCAGCGCGGGACAGGGAAATGAAAAACTGTTTTTT	CASSAGQGNEKLFF	TRBV9	.	TRBD1	TRBJ1-4
TGTGCCAGCAGTATACTAGCGGGGGGGCAAGAGACCCAGTACTTC	CASSILAGGQETQYF	TRBV2	once	TRBD2	TRBJ2-5
TGTGCCTGGAGTGTGTCTAGCGGGGGGTGGGATACGCAGTATTTT	CAWSVSSGGWDTQYF	TRBV30	few	TRBD2	TRBJ2-3
TGTGCCAGCAGACCAAATTCTCGGGATTCACCCCTCCACTTT	CASRPNSRDSPLHF	TRBV25-1	.	.	TRBJ1-6
TGTGCCAGCAGCTGGCAAAGGACAGGGGAATTTTTT	CASSWQRTGEFF	TRBV5-8	few	TRBD1	TRBJ1-1
TGTGCCAGCACCTCGGACAGGGTAGGAACTGAAGCTTTCTTT	CASTSDRVGTEAFF	TRBV6-5	.	TRBD1	TRBJ1-1
TGTGCCAGCAGTCAGGGGGCAGGGGGAAATAGCAATCAGCCCCAGCATTTT	CASSQGAGGNSNQPQHF	TRBV9	.	TRBD1	TRBJ1-5
TGTGCCAGCAGTCCTCCAGGGGGCCACTATGGCTACACCTTC	CASSPPGGHYGYTF	TRBV6-5	few	TRBD1	TRBJ1-2
TGTGCCAGCAGTTATGGACAGGGGGGCACTGAAGCTTTCTTT	CASSYGQGGTEAFF	TRBV6-9	.	TRBD1	TRBJ1-1
TGCGCCAGCAGCTTGGGGGGACAGGGAATAACTGAAGCTTTCTTT	CASSLGGQGITEAFF	TRBV5-1	.	TRBD1	TRBJ1-1
TGTGCCAGCAGGGCGGACAGGGGAAGCACTGAAGCTTTCTTT	CASRADRGSTEAFF	TRBV5-4	few	TRBD1	TRBJ1-1
TGTGCCAGCAGTTTACCGGGGTGGCCGGTGAACAATCAGCCCCAGCATTTT	CASSLPGWPVNNQPQHF	TRBV28	.	.	TRBJ1-5
TGTGCCAGCAGCTTTGGGACAGGGAACTCCTACGAGCAGTACTTC	CASSFGTGNSYEQYF	TRBV11-2	.	TRBD1	TRBJ2-7
TGTGCCAGCAGCTCCCGGTGGGGCCCCACCGGGGCCAACGTCCTGACTTTC	CASSSRWGPTGANVLTF	TRBV7-9	many	.	TRBJ2-6
TGCGCCAGCAGCCAAGATTGGGGGGGCGCAGCCAAAAACATTCAGTACTTC	CASSQDWGGAAKNIQYF	TRBV4-1	large	.	TRBJ2-4
TGTGCCAGCAGTTTGACAGGGCGCACTGAAGCTTTCTTT	CASSLTGRTEAFF	TRBV6-6	few	TRBD1	TRBJ1-1
TGTGCCAGCAGCCCGGCGGGGAATTCACCCCTCCACTTT	CASSPAGNSPLHF	TRBV9	.	.	TRBJ1-6
TGTGCCAGCTCACCGAGGGGGATGAGAGGGGAGCTGTTTTTT	CASSPRGMRGELFF	TRBV18	.	.	TRBJ2-2
TGTGCCAACCAGGCAGCCTCTAATTCACCCCTCCACTTT	CANQAASNSPLHF	TRBV6-1	.	.	TRBJ1-6
TGTGCCAGCAGCTTTCATTTAGCGATTTCTAGCACAGATACGCAGTATTTT	CASSFHLAISSTDTQYF	TRBV5-8	.	.	TRBJ2-3
TGTGCCAGCAAACCGGGACAGCTGAACACTGAAGCTTTCTTT	CASKPGQLNTEAFF	TRBV6-5	.	TRBD1	TRBJ1-1
TGTGCCTCACAGGGGGCCGGGTGGACTGAAGCCTTCTTT	CASQGAGWTEAFF	TRBV2	.	TRBD1	TRBJ1-1
TGTGCCAGCAGTTCGGGACTTTTGGAACTGTTTTTT	CASSSGLLELFF	TRBV28	few	.	TRBJ1-4
TGTGCCAGCAGCTTCACAGAGAACACTGAAGCTTTCTTT	CASSFTENTEAFF	TRBV7-9	.	.	TRBJ1-1
TGTGCCAGCGCGTTTGGTGGGAACACTGAAGCTTTCTTT	CASAFGGNTEAFF	TRBV18	.	.	TRBJ1-1
TGTGCCAGCAGCTTAGTGGCTGGTCAGGGGCAGAGGGGGTCCCAGTACTTC	CASSLVAGQGQRGSQYF	TRBV7-2	.	.	TRBJ2-5
TGTGCCTGGAGGATGGTAGCGGGGGGGCAAGGGACCCAGTACTTC	CAWRMVAGGQGTQYF	TRBV30	.	TRBD2	TRBJ2-5
TGTGCCAGCAGTGAAGGTTTCAGGGTGGACGAGCAGTACTTC	CASSEGFRVDEQYF	TRBV6-1	.	.	TRBJ2-7
TGCGCCAGCAGCCAAGAGGGGCCGACAGGGATGTCCTACGAGCAGTACTTC	CASSQEGPTGMSYEQYF	TRBV4-1	.	TRBD1	TRBJ2-7
TGTGCCAGCAGCTCTTCAGGAGATACGCAGTATTTT	CASSSSGDTQYF	TRBV7-2	.	.	TRBJ2-3
TGTGCCTGGGGGATGCGAGGGAACTATGGCTACACCTTC	CAWGMRGNYGYTF	TRBV30	.	.	TRBJ1-2
TGTGCCAGCAGCTTCGGTAATAGCAATCAGCCCCAGCATTTT	CASSFGNSNQPQHF	TRBV7-9	.	.	TRBJ1-5
TGTGCCAGCAACTTGGACAGAGCTCGATACGAGCAGTACTTC	CASNLDRARYEQYF	TRBV6-1	.	.	TRBJ2-7
TGCAGCGTCGATAGTGGAGCCTACGAGCAGTACTTC	CSVDSGAYEQYF	TRBV29-1	.	.	TRBJ2-7
TGTGCCAGTCGGCTGACAGGGGCTAATGAAAAACTGTTTTTT	CASRLTGANEKLFF	TRBV19	.	TRBD1	TRBJ1-4